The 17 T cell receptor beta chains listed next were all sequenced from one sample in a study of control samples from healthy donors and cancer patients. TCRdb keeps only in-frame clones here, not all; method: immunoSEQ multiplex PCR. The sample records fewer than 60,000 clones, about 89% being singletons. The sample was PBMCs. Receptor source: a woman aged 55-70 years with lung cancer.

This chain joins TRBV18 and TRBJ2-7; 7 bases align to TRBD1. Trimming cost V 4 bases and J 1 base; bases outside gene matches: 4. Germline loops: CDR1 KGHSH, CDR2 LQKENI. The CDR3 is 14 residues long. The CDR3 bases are TGTGCCAGCTCACTGGGGACAGTATCCTACGAGCAGTACTTC. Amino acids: CASSLGTVSYEQYF. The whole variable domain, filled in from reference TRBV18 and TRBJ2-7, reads NAGVMQNPRHLVRRRGQEARLRCSPMKGHSHVYWYRQLPEEGLKFMVYLQKENIIDESGMPKERFSAEFPKEGPSILRIQQVVRGDSAAYFCASSLGTVSYEQYFGPGTRLTVT.

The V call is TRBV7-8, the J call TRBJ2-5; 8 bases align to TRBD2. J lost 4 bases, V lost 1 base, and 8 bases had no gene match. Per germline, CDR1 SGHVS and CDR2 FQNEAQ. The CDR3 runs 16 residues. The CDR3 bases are TGTGCCAGCAGCTTAGTGTCGGGAGGGATTTTAGAGACCCAGTACTTC. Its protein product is CASSLVSGGILETQYF.

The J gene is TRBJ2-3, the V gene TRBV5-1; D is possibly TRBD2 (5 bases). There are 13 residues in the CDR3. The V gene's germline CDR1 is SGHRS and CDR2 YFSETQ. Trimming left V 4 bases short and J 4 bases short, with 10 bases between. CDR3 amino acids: CASSQEVADTQYF. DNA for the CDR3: TGCGCCAGCAGCCAGGAGGTGGCAGATACGCAGTATTTT.

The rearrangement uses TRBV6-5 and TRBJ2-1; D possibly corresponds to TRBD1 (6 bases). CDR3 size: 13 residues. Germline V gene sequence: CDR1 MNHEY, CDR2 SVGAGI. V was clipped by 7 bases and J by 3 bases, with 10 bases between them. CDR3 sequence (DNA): TGTGCCAGCACTCCCAGGGGCTACAATGAGCAGTTCTTC. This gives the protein CASTPRGYNEQFF.

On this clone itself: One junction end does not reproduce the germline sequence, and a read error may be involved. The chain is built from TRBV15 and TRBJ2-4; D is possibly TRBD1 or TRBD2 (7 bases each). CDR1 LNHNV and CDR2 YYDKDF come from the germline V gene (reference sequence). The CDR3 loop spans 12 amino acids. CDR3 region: CATSRQGGVLNF. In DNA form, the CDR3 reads TGTGCCACCAGCCGACAGGGAGGGGTGTTGAACTTC. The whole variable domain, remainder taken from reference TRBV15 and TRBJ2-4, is DAMVIQNPRYQVTQFGKPVTLSCSQTLNHNVMYWYQQKSSQAPKLLFHYYDKDFNNEADTPDNFQSRRPNTSFCFLDIRSPGLGDTAMYLCATSRQGGVLNFGAGTRLSVL.

CDR3 in amino acids: CASSTLSITVPYEQYF. CDR3 sequence (DNA): TGTGCCAGCAGTACCCTATCTATCACAGTTCCCTACGAGCAGTACTTC. The chain employs TRBV27 and TRBJ2-7; D gene ambiguous. The CDR3 consists of 16 residues. Germline values: CDR1 MNHEY, CDR2 SMNVEV (reference sequence). V was clipped by 5 bases and J by 2 bases, with 19 bases between them.

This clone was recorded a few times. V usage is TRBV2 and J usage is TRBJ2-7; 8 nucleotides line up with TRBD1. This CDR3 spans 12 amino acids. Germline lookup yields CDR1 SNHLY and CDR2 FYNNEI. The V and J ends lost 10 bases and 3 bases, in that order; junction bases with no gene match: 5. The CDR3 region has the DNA TGTGCCACCTCACAGGGGGTCTACGAGCAGTACTTC. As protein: CATSQGVYEQYF.

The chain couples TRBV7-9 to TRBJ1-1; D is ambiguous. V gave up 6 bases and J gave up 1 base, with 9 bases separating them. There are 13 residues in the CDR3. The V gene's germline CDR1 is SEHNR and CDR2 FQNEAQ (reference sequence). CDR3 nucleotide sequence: TGTGCCAGCAGTTATAATACGAACACTGAAGCTTTCTTT. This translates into CASSYNTNTEAFF.

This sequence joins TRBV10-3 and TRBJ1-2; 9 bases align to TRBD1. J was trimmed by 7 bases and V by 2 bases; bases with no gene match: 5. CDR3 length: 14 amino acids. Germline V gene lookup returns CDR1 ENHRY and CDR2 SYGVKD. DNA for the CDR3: TGTGCCATCAGTGAGACAGGGGGCTCGGGTGGCTACACCTTC. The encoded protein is CAISETGGSGGYTF.

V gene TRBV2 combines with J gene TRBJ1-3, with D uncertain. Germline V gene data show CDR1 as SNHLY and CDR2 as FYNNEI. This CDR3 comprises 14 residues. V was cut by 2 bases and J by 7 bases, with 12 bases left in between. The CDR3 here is CASSEIPQPNTIYF. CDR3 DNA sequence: TGTGCCAGCAGTGAAATCCCGCAACCGAACACCATATATTTT.

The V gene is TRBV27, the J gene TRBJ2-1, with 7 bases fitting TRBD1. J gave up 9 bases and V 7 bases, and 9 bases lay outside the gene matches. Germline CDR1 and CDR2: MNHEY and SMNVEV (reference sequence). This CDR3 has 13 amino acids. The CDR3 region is CASTEGGFGEQFF. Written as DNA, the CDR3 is TGTGCCAGCACCGAAGGGGGCTTTGGTGAGCAGTTCTTC.

In nucleotides, the CDR3 is TGCAGTGCCGGGAGGGAAAAACTGTTTTTT. It yields the protein CSAGREKLFF. The V call is TRBV20-1, the J call TRBJ1-4; D not certain. The CDR3 consists of 10 residues. Between the trimmed V and J ends, which lost 6 bases and 8 bases, there was a span of 7 bases. The V gene's germline CDR1 is DFQATT and CDR2 SNEGSKA (reference sequence).

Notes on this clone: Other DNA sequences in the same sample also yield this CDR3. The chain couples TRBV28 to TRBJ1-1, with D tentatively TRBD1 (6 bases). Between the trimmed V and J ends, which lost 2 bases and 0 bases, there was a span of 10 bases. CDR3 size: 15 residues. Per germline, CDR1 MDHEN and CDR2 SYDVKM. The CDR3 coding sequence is TGTGCCAGCAGTTTAGGGGGGGCAATGAACACTGAAGCTTTCTTT. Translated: CASSLGGAMNTEAFF. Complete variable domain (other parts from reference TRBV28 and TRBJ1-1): DVKVTQSSRYLVKRTGEKVFLECVQDMDHENMFWYRQDPGLGLRLIYFSYDVKMKEKGDIPEGYSVSREKKERFSLILESASTNQTSMYLCASSLGGAMNTEAFFGQGTRLTVV.

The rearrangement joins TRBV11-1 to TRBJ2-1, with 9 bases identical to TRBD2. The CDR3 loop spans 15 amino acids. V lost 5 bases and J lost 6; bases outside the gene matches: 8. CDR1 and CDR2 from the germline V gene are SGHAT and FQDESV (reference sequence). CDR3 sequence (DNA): TGTGCCAGCAGCCTTCAGCGGGAGGCCTTCAATGAGCAGTTCTTC. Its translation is CASSLQREAFNEQFF.

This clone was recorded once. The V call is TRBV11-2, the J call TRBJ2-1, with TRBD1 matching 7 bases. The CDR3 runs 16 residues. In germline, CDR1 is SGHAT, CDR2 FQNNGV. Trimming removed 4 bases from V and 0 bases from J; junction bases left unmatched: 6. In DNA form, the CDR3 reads TGTGCCAGCAGCTCCCCCCGGGACAGCTCCTACAATGAGCAGTTCTTC. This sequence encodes CASSSPRDSSYNEQFF.

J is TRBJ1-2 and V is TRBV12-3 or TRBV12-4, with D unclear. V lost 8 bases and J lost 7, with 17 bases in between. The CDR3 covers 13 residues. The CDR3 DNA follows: TGTGCCAGCCGTAGGCAACCTACGGGTGGCTACACCTTC. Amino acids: CASRRQPTGGYTF.

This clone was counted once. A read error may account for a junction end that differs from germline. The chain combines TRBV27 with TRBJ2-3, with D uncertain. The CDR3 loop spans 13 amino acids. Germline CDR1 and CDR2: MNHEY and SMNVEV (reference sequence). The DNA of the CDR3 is TGTGCCAGCAGTTTAAGTTTGGGTGGAGTAACGCATTTT. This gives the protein CASSLSLGGVTHF.